Sequencing of this T cell receptor (beta chain) was carried out in a study of T cells in Graves' hyperthyroidism and ophthalmopathy. At least ten counts were recorded for this clonotype. Its antigen is still unknown. Study conclusions and caveats: Among clonotypes expanded in thyroid above 0.001, most were also found in blood.

RNA transcripts provided the source from which TCR beta CDR3 regions were amplified. HTBI primers were employed in a first-round RT-PCR of the TCR CDR3. TCRdb redid the calling of the multiplex PCR reads with MiXCR, one entry per CDR3 protein. The sample consists of under 650,000 distinct CDR3 sequences, 16% of them appearing once. The CDR3 covers 13 residues. Germline V lookup: CDR1 DFQATT, CDR2 SNEGSKA (reference sequence). The V gene lost 7 bases and the J gene lost 0 bases, with 10 bases spanning the gap. The TCR was taken from a woman in her 30s with Graves' hyperthyroidism. The sequencing sample was made of blood. The chain recombines TRBV20-1 with TRBJ2-1; D gene unclear. In nucleotides, the CDR3 is TGCAGTGTCATTAGGACCTCCTACAATGAGCAGTTCTTC. Its protein is CSVIRTSYNEQFF.